Below are 12 T cell receptor beta chains sequenced from a single sample in a study of CD4 T cells in relation to SARS-CoV-2 and coronaviruses. CD4+ T cells from unexposed donors were obtained before the COVID-19 pandemic (2011-2018). Isolation of CD4+ T cells took place after approximately 11 days in culture. The method was immunoSEQ multiplex PCR; TCRdb's version includes in-frame clones alone and lacks a portion of them. The table lists more than 15,000 clones, around four fifths of them singletons. Their target antigens are unknown. Sample: CD4+ T cells from PBMCs, cultured in vitro. The receptors were gathered from a human donor in good health.

The V gene is TRBV5-1, the J gene TRBJ2-1; 8 positions agree with TRBD1. In germline, CDR1 is SGHRS, CDR2 YFSETQ. With V trimmed by 4 bases and J by 1 base, 4 bases remained unmatched. The CDR3 spans 15 residues. CDR3 region: CASSQRTGSYNEQFF. The CDR3 nucleotides read TGCGCCAGCAGCCAAAGGACAGGGTCCTACAATGAGCAGTTCTTC.

This clone was counted a few times. The V gene is TRBV6-5, the J gene TRBJ2-1; TRBD2 is a possible D gene (5 bases). Trimming took 5 bases from V and 8 from J, leaving 10 bases between them. Germline V gene lookup returns CDR1 MNHEY and CDR2 SVGAGI. This CDR3 comprises 12 residues. In nucleotides, the CDR3 is TGTGCCAGCAGTCCCGCGGAGGATGAGCAGTTCTTC. This codes for CASSPAEDEQFF.

The chain links TRBV24-1 to TRBJ1-6; D unresolved. V was shortened by 4 bases and J by 9 bases, with 9 bases between the two germline ends. The CDR3 sequence is 13 residues long. Germline V gives CDR1 KGHDR, CDR2 SFDVKD. The chain's CDR3 is CATSDSDLSPLHF. CDR3 coding DNA: TGTGCCACCAGTGACTCGGACCTTTCACCCCTCCACTTT.

J is TRBJ1-1 and V is TRBV5-1; D perhaps matches TRBD1 (5 bases). The CDR3 totals 15 residues. Trimming pared 0 bases from V and 2 bases from J, leaving 11 bases between. Germline loops: CDR1 SGHRS, CDR2 YFSETQ. The CDR3 here is CASSLGGTSNTEAFF. The DNA of the CDR3 is TGCGCCAGCAGCTTGGGGGGGACTTCTAACACTGAAGCTTTCTTT.

As concerns this clone: Other nucleotide sequences from this sample produce the same CDR3. The chain uses TRBV6-5 and TRBJ2-7; D is possibly TRBD2 (6 bases). CDR1 and CDR2 from the germline V gene are MNHEY and SVGAGI. Trimming removed 7 bases from V and 7 bases from J, with 14 bases in between. The CDR3 extends over 12 amino acids. CDR3 nucleotide sequence: TGTGCCAGCATGGGGGGTTTAAATGAGCAGTACTTC. Residues: CASMGGLNEQYF.

CDR3 amino acids: CAIRAPNAGRGYNEQFF. CDR3 bases: TGTGCCATCAGGGCCCCCAATGCTGGGAGAGGCTACAATGAGCAGTTCTTC. The rearrangement uses TRBV10-3 and TRBJ2-1; weak D call: TRBD2 (5 bases). Trimming removed 6 bases at V and 3 bases at J, with 21 bases between. The CDR3 spans 17 residues. Per germline, CDR1 ENHRY and CDR2 SYGVKD.

This sequence joins TRBV2 and TRBJ2-7; D is unresolved. The CDR3 extends over 11 amino acids. The germline V and J ends were trimmed by 4 bases and 3 bases, with 4 bases remaining between them. Germline V gives CDR1 SNHLY, CDR2 FYNNEI. DNA for the CDR3: TGTGCCAGCAGTGGCTTCTACGAGCAGTACTTC. This sequence encodes CASSGFYEQYF.

This clone has only one observation. The V gene is TRBV5-4, the J gene TRBJ2-3, with TRBD1 matching over 7 bases. Germline V CDR1 and CDR2: SGHNT, YYREEE (reference sequence). With V trimmed by 5 bases and J by 2 bases, 8 bases remained unmatched. This CDR3 spans 15 amino acids. The CDR3 DNA sequence: TGTGCCAGCAGACTCCCGGGACAGTCCACAGATACGCAGTATTTT. Translation gives CASRLPGQSTDTQYF. The variable domain in full, completed from reference TRBV5-4 and TRBJ2-3, reads ETGVTQSPTHLIKTRGQQVTLRCSSQSGHNTVSWYQQALGQGPQFIFQYYREEENGRGNFPPRFSGLQFPNYSSELNVNALELDDSALYLCASRLPGQSTDTQYFGPGTRLTVL.

The chain links TRBV19 to TRBJ1-2, with 7 bases aligning to TRBD1. This CDR3 has 14 residues. In germline, CDR1 is LNHDA, CDR2 SQIVND (reference sequence). Trimming removed 6 bases from V and 6 bases from J; junction bases left unmatched: 10. The CDR3 protein is CASSRSSTGNGYTF. DNA of the CDR3: TGTGCCAGTAGCCGATCCTCGACAGGGAATGGCTACACCTTC. Drawing the rest from reference TRBV19 and TRBJ1-2, the complete variable domain is DGGITQSPKYLFRKEGQNVTLSCEQNLNHDAMYWYRQDPGQGLRLIYYSQIVNDFQKGDIAEGYSVSREKKESFPLTVTSAQKNPTAFYLCASSRSSTGNGYTFGSGTRLTVV.

The chain is built from TRBV11-2 and TRBJ2-4; 7 bases fit TRBD1. The junction had 11 bases not matched to a gene; V was cut back by 4 bases and J by 8 bases. Germline CDR1 is SGHAT and CDR2 is FQNNGV. CDR3 length: 15 amino acids. CDR3 bases: TGTGCCAGCAGCTCATCGGGACAGTTTAGGGACATTCAGTACTTC. Protein product: CASSSSGQFRDIQYF.

V is TRBV12-5 and J is TRBJ2-1; D call uncertain. Germline V gene data show CDR1 as LGHNT and CDR2 as FRNRAP. V lost 10 bases and J lost 7, with 11 bases in between. The CDR3 totals 11 residues. For the CDR3, the DNA is TGTGCTATACCCGGCCTGAATGAGCAGTTCTTC. Amino acid sequence: CAIPGLNEQFF.

This clone was counted only a few times. The chain recombines TRBV5-1 with TRBJ2-2, with D possibly TRBD2 on 5 matching bases. In germline, CDR1 is SGHRS, CDR2 YFSETQ. The CDR3 covers 16 residues. Trimming cost V 0 bases and J 5 bases, with 14 bases left between them. The CDR3: CASSLAVHEGTGELFF. DNA for the CDR3: TGCGCCAGCAGCTTGGCCGTGCATGAGGGTACCGGGGAGCTGTTTTTT.